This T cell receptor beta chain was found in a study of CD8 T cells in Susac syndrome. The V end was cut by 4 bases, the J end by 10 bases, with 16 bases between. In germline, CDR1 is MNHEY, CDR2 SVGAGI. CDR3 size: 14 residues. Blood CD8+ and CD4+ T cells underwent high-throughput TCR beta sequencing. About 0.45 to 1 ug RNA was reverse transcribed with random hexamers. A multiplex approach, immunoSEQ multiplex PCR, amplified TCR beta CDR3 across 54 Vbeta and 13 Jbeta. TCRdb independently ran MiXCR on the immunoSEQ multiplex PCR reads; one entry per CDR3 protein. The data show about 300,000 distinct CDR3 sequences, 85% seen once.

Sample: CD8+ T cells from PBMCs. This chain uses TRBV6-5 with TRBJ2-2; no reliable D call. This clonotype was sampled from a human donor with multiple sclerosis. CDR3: CASSLAGHLPELFF. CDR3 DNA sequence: TGTGCCAGCAGTTTGGCAGGCCACCTACCGGAGCTGTTTTTT.